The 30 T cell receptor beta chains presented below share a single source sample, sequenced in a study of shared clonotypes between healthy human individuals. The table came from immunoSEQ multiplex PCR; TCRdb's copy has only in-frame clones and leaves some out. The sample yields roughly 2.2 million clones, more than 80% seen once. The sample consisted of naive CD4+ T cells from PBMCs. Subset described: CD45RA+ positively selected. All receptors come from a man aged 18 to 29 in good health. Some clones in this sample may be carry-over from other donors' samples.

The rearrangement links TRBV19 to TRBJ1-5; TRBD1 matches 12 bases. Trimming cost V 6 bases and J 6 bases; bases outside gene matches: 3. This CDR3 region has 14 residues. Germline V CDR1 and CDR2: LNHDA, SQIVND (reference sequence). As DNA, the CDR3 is TGTGCCAGTAGCGGGACAGGGGGCCTTCAGCCCCAGCATTTT. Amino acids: CASSGTGGLQPQHF.

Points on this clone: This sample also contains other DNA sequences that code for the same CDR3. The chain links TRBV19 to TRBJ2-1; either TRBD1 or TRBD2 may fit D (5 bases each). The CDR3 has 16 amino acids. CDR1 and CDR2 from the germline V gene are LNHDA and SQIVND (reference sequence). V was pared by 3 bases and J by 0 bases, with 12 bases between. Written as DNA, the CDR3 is TGTGCCAGTAGTATCGGGACGGGAAGCTCCTACAATGAGCAGTTCTTC. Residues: CASSIGTGSSYNEQFF.

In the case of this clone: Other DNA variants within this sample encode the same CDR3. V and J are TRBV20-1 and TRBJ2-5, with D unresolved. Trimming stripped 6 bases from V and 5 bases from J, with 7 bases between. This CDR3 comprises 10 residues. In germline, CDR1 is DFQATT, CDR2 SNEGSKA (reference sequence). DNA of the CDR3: TGCAGTGCACAAACCGAGACCCAGTACTTC. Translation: CSAQTETQYF.

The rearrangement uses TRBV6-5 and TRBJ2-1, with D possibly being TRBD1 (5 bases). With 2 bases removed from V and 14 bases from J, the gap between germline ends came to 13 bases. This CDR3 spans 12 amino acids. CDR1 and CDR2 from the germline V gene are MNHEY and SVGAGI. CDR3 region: CASSYRAGLKFF. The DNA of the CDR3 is TGTGCCAGCAGTTACCGGGCAGGGTTAAAGTTCTTC.

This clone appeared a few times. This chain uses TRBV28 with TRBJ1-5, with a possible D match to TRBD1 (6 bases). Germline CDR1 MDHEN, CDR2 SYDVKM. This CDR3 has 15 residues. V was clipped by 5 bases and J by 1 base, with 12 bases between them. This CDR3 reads CASSGQTGSNQPQHF. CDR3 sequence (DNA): TGTGCCAGCAGTGGACAGACAGGCAGCAATCAGCCCCAGCATTTT.

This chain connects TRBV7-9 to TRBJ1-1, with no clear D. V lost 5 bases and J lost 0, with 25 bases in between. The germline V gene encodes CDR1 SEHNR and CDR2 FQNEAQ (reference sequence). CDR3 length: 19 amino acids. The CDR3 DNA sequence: TGTGCCAGCAGCGTACCGACGTCGGGCGTGGCGGACCTGAACACTGAAGCTTTCTTT. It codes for CASSVPTSGVADLNTEAFF.

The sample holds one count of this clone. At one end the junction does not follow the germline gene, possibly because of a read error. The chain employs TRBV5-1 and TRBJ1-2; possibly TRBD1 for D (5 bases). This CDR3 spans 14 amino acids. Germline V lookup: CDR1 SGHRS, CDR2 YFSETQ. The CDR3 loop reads CASRLGLLNYGYTF. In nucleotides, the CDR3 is TGCGCCAGCAGGTTGGGACTCCTTAACTATGGCTACACCTTC.

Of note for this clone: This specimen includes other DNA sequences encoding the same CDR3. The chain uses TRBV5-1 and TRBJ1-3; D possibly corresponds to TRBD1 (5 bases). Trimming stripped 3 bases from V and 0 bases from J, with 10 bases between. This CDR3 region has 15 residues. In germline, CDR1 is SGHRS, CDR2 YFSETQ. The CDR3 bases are TGCGCCAGCAGCTGGGACGGATCCTCTGGAAACACCATATATTTT. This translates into CASSWDGSSGNTIYF.

CDR3 DNA: TGTGCCAGCAGCTTACCGGGGGGAGACTCTGGAAACACCATATATTTT. Its translation: CASSLPGGDSGNTIYF. The V and J genes are TRBV7-9 and TRBJ1-3, with TRBD1 as a possible D gene (5 bases). This CDR3 spans 16 amino acids. V was trimmed by 2 bases and J by 0 bases, leaving 11 bases between them. Per germline, CDR1 SEHNR and CDR2 FQNEAQ (reference sequence).

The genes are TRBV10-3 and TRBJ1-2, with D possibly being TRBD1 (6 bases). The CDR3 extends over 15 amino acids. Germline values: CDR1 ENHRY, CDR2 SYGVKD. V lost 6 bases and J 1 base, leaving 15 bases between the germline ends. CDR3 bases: TGTGCCATCAGGTCGGACAGCCTCTTTAACTATGGCTACACCTTC. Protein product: CAIRSDSLFNYGYTF.

CDR3 region: CASSSSATYEQYF. The DNA of the CDR3 is TGTGCCAGCAGTTCGTCGGCCACCTACGAGCAGTACTTC. V gene TRBV27 combines with J gene TRBJ2-7; D gene ambiguous. Germline values: CDR1 MNHEY, CDR2 SMNVEV (reference sequence). The CDR3 totals 13 residues. The V and J ends lost 4 bases and 2 bases respectively, with 9 bases between them.

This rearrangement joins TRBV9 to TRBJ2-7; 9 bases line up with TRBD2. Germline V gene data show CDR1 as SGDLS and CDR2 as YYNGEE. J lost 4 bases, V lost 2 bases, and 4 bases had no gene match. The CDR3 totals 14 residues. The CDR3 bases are TGTGCCAGCAGCGTCGAGACTAGCGGATACGAGCAGTACTTC. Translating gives CASSVETSGYEQYF.

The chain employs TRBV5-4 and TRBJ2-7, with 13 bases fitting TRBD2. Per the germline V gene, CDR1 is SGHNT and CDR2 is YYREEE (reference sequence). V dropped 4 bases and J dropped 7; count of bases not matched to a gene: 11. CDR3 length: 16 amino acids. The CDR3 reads CASSLPTSGRLGEQYF. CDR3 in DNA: TGTGCCAGCAGCCTTCCGACTAGCGGGAGGCTTGGGGAGCAGTACTTC.

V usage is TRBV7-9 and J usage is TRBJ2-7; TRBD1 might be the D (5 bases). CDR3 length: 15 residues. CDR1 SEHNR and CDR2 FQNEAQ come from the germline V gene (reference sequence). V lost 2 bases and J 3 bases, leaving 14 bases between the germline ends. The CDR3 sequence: CASSLWRQGYYEQYF. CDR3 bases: TGTGCCAGCAGCTTATGGCGGCAGGGATACTACGAGCAGTACTTC.

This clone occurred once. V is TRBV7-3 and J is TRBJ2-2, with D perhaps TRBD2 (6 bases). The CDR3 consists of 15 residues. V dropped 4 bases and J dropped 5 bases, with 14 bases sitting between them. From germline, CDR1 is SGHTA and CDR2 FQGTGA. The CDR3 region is CASSSQGSGTGELFF. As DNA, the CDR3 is TGTGCCAGCAGCTCTCAGGGAAGCGGGACCGGGGAGCTGTTTTTT.

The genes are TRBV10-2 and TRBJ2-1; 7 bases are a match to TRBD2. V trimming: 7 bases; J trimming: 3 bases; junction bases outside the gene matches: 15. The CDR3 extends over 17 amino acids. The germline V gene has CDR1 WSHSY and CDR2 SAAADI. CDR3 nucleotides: TGCGCCAGCACACCCCTAACTAGGCGGGAGCTCTACAATGAGCAGTTCTTC. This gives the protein CASTPLTRRELYNEQFF.

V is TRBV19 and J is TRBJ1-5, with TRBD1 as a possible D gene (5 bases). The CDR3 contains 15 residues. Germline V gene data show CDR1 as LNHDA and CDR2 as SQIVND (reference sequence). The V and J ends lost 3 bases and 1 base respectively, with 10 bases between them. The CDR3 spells CASSILAGSNQPQHF. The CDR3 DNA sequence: TGTGCCAGTAGTATCTTGGCAGGGAGCAATCAGCCCCAGCATTTT.

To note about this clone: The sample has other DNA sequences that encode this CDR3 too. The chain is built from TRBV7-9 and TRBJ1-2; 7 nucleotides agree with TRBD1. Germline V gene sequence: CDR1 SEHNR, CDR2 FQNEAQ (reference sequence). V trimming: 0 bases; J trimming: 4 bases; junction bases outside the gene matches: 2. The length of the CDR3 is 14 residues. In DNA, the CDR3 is TGTGCCAGCAGCTTAGCCCGGGACAGCTATGGCTACACCTTC. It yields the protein CASSLARDSYGYTF.

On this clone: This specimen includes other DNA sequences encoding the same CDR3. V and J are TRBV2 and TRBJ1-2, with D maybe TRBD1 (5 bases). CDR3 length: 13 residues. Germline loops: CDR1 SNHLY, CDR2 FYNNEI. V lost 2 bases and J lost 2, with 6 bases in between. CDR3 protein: CASSESGNYGYTF. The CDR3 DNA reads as TGTGCCAGCAGTGAATCAGGGAACTATGGCTACACCTTC.

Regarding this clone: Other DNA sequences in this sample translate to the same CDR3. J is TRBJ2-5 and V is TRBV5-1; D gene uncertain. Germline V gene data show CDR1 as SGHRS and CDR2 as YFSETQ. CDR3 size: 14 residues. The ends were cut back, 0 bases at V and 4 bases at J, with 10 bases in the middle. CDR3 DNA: TGCGCCAGCAGCTTGGAGGGTTTGGGAGAGACCCAGTACTTC. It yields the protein CASSLEGLGETQYF.

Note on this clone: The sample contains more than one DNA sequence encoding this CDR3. The CDR3 here is CASREGTEAFF. The CDR3 bases are TGTGCCAGCAGGGAGGGAACTGAAGCTTTCTTT. The rearrangement joins TRBV28 to TRBJ1-1; D gene unclear. This CDR3 comprises 11 residues. In germline, CDR1 is MDHEN, CDR2 SYDVKM. Trimming cost V 6 bases and J 5 bases, with 7 bases left between them.

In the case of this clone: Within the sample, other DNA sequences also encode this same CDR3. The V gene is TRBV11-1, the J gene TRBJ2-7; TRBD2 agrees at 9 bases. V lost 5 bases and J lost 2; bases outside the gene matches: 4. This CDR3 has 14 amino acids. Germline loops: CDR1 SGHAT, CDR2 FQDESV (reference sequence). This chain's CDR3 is CASSPRLAAYEQYF. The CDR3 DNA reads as TGTGCCAGCAGCCCTCGACTAGCGGCCTACGAGCAGTACTTC.

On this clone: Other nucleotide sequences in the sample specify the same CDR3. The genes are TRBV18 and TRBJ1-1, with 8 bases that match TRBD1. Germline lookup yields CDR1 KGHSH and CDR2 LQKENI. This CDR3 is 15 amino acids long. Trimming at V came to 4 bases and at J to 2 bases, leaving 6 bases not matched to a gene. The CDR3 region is CASSLGQGGNTEAFF. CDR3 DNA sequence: TGTGCCAGCTCACTCGGACAGGGTGGAAACACTGAAGCTTTCTTT.

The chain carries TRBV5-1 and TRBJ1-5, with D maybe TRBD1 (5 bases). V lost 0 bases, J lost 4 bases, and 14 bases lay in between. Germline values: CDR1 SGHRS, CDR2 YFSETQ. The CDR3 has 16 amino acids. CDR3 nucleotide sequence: TGCGCCAGCAGCTTGGGGTCCCAGGGAGAGAATCAGCCCCAGCATTTT. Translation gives CASSLGSQGENQPQHF.

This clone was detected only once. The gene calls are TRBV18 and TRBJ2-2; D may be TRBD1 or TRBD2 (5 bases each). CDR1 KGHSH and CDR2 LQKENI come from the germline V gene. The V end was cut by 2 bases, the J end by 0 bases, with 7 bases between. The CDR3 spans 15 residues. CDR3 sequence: CASSPEGPNTGELFF. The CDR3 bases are TGTGCCAGCTCACCAGAGGGGCCGAACACCGGGGAGCTGTTTTTT. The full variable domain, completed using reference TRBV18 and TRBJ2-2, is NAGVMQNPRHLVRRRGQEARLRCSPMKGHSHVYWYRQLPEEGLKFMVYLQKENIIDESGMPKERFSAEFPKEGPSILRIQQVVRGDSAAYFCASSPEGPNTGELFFGEGSRLTVL.

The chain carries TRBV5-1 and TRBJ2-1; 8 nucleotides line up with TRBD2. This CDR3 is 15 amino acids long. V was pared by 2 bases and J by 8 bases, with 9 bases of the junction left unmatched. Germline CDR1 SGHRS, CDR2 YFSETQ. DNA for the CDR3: TGCGCCAGCAGCTTCTCGGGACTAGGTGTGGATGAGCAGTTCTTC. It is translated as CASSFSGLGVDEQFF. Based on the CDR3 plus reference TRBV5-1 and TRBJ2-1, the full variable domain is KAGVTQTPRYLIKTRGQQVTLSCSPISGHRSVSWYQQTPGQGLQFLFEYFSETQRNKGNFPGRFSGRQFSNSRSEMNVSTLELGDSALYLCASSFSGLGVDEQFFGPGTRLTVL.

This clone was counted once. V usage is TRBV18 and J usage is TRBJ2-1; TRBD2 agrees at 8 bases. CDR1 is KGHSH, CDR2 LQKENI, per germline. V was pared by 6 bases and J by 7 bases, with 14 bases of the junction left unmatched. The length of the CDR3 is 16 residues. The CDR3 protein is CASSSLLAVPGNEQFF. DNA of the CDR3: TGTGCCAGCTCGTCATTACTAGCGGTTCCGGGTAATGAGCAGTTCTTC.

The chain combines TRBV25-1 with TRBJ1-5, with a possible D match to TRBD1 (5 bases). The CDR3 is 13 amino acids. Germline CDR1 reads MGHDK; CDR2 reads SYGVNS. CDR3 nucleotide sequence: TGTGCTTCTCACCGGGGCTTGAATCAGCCCCAGCATTTT. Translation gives CASHRGLNQPQHF.

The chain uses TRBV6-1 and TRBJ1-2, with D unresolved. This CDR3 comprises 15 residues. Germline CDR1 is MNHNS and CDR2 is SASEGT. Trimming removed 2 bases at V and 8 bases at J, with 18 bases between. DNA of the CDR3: TGTGCCAGCAGTGAAAGTGTGGGTGATCGTATGGGCTACACCTTC. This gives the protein CASSESVGDRMGYTF.

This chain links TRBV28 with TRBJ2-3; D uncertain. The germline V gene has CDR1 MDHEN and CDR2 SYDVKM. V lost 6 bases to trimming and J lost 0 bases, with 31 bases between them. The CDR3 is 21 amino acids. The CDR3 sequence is CASSPFPGVMGYVPSTDTQYF. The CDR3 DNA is TGTGCCAGCAGCCCATTTCCGGGCGTCATGGGATATGTTCCTAGCACAGATACGCAGTATTTT.